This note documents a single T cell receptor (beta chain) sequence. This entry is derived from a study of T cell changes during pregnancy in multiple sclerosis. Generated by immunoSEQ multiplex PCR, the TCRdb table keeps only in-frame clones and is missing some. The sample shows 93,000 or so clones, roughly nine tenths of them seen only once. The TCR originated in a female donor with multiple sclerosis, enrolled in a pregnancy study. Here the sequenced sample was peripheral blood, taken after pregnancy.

The CDR3 coding sequence is TGTGCAAGTCGCCGGACTCCCGGCGGGGGGGTAGGGGCCAATGAGCAGTTCTTC. This encodes CASRRTPGGGVGANEQFF. The chain employs TRBV12-2 and TRBJ2-1; TRBD2 is the table's D call, not checked against the DNA. TRBV12-2 is tagged as a pseudogene. The CDR3 extends over 18 amino acids.